This T cell receptor beta chain was obtained from a study of blood T cell repertoires in COVID-19. Study-wide context: Acute and convalescent COVID-19 samples came from the United States, Italy and Spain.

The Seattle site enrolled patients during active infection and followed them longitudinally. The CDR3 extends over 13 amino acids. Trimming cost V 5 bases and J 3 bases; bases outside gene matches: 3. Original methodology: Amplifying reference gene primers gave estimates of nucleated cell counts. The data were produced by immunoSEQ multiplex PCR, yet TCRdb's version contains in-frame clones alone and is incomplete. V, J and clone size are those of that table, while D and trimming were read from the DNA. Of more than 300,000 clones listed, 88% were seen once; the top ten hold 1.5% to 2%. This TCR derives from a woman aged 25-40 years with COVID-19, enrolled during active disease. Sample: peripheral blood. The gene calls are TRBV12-3 or TRBV12-4 and TRBJ1-2; 7 nucleotides agree with TRBD1. The CDR3 DNA reads as TGTGCCAGCAGTACCGGGACAGACTATGGCTACACCTTC. Protein: CASSTGTDYGYTF.